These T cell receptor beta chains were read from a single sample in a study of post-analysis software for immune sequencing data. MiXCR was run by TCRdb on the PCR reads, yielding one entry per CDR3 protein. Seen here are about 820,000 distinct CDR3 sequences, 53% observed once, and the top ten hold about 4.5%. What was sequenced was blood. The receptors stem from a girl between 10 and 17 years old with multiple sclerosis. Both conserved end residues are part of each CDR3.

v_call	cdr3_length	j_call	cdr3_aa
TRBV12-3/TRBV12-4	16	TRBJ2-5	CASSLEDRVLGETQYF
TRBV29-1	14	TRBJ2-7	CSVVSLAENYEQYF
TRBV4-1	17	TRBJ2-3	CASSQLSSGGDSDTQYF
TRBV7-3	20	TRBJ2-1	CASSLTAGTSGRGSYNEQFF
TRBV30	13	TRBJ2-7	CAWRRDIAYEQYF
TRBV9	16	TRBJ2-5	CASSLLGLAAQETQYF
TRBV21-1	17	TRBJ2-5	CASSTRPKTHAQETQYF
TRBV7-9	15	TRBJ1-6	CASSLEGVAGTPLHF
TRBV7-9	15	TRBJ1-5	CASSSGDRGDQPQHF
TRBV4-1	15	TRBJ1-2	CASSQLQAPNYGYTF
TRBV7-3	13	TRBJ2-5	CASSPSGQGGKYF
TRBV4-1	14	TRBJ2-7	CASSPGQGAYEQYF
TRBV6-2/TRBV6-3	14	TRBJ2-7	CASSYGASAYGQYF
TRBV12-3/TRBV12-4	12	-	CAGTSSKETQYF
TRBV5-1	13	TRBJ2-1	CASSLGTYNEQFF
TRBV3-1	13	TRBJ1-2	CASSQPGGLGYTF
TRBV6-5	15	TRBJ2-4	CASSYAGTGGTQQYF
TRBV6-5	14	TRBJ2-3	CASSYLVERGTQYF
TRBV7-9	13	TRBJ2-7	CASSSSGRNEQYF
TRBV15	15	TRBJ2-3	CATSRDPWDGDTQYF
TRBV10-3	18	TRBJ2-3	CAISLTGTSGARTDTQYF
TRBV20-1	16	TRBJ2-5	CSAADPGQLIVETQYF
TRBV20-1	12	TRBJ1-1	CSARVQNTEAFF
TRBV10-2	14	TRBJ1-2	CASSDLGALYGYTF
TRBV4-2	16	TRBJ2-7	CASSQRAWGGSGEQYF
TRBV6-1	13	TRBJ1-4	CATSLYRGEKLFF
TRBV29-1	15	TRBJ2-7	CSAEGGQEPSYEQYF
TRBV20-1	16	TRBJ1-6	CSARDRQSSYNSPLHF
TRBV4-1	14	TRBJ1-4	CASSQEDNSWELFF
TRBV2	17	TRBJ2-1	CASSVPLDRRPSNEQFF
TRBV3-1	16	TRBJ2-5	CASSRTSGRAGETQYF
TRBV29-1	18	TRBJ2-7	CSVVGRGTLGRTSYEQYF
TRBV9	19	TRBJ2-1	CASSVETSGRALSYNEQFF
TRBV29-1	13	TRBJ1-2	CSVIATGEIGYTF
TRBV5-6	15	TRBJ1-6	CASSIKGLGNSPLHF
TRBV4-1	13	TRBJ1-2	CASSQVIGSSYTF
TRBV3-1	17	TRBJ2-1	CASSRRTSGRAQNEQFF
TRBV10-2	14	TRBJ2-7	CASSESNRGYEEYF
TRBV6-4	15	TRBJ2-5	CASTSWLAGAETQYF
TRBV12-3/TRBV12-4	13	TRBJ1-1	CASSVMGNTEAFF
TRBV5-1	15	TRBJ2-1	CASSLTGYVGDEQFF
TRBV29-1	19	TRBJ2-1	CSVDSGLAGGFSSYNEQFF
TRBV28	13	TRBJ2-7	CASRSGTGGEQYF
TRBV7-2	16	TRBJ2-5	CASSLFEASEGKVQYF
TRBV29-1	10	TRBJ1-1	CSVAGAVTFF
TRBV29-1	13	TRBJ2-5	CSVETASYNEQYF
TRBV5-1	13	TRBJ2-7	CASSLGLNGEQYF